The clone carrying this TCR beta chain was seen many times. The CDR3 is 14 amino acids. The germline V and J ends were trimmed by 3 bases and 5 bases, with 14 bases remaining between them. The germline V gene encodes CDR1 SGHTA and CDR2 FQGTGA. Amplified material comprised TCR beta CDR3 regions derived from RNA transcripts. RT-PCR was first run with HTBI primers, then multiplex PCR in a second round. TCRdb processed the multiplex PCR reads anew with MiXCR; each CDR3 protein has one entry. The sample holds more than 300,000 distinct CDR3 sequences, approximately 15% seen once. This sample stems from a study of Graves' ophthalmopathy and Graves' hyperthyroidism.

The clonotype originates from a woman between 18 and 29 years old with stable Graves' hyperthyroidism. Sequenced: peripheral blood. The chain uses TRBV7-3 and TRBJ2-7; D assignment may be TRBD1 or TRBD2 (5 bases each). In nucleotides, the CDR3 is TGTGCCAGCAGCTTGTTAGGCAGAGGGGACGAGCAGTACTTC. Protein sequence: CASSLLGRGDEQYF.